Shown below are 8 T cell receptor beta chains from a single sample sequenced in a study of cytomegalovirus exposure and HLA in healthy donors. 13 Jbeta primers and 60 Vbeta primers were used for the PCR. Method: immunoSEQ multiplex PCR; TCRdb's copy keeps in-frame clones and lacks some. The sample gives 150,000 to 200,000 clones, 80% of which show up once; roughly 1.9% is in the top ten. Sequencing input: PBMCs. Receptors were obtained from a human donor in good health.

The chain employs TRBV4-1 and TRBJ1-1; 7 bases fit TRBD1. The CDR3 runs 15 residues. V was pared by 2 bases and J by 4 bases, with 7 bases of the junction left unmatched. Looked up from germline, CDR1 is MGHRA and CDR2 is YSYEKL. In nucleotides, the CDR3 is TGCGCCAGCAGCCAATCTAGACAGGGAGGCACTGAAGCTTTCTTT. As protein: CASSQSRQGGTEAFF.

The rearrangement joins TRBV27 to TRBJ2-3; 8 positions match TRBD1. The CDR3 loop spans 16 amino acids. The germline V gene has CDR1 MNHEY and CDR2 SMNVEV (reference sequence). Trimming cost V 4 bases and J 1 base; bases outside gene matches: 7. The CDR3 protein is CASSSLKGQGTDTQYF. For the CDR3, the DNA is TGTGCCAGCAGTTCACTCAAGGGACAGGGCACAGATACGCAGTATTTT.

The genes are TRBV19 and TRBJ1-6; 8 bases match TRBD1. CDR1 and CDR2 (germline): LNHDA, SQIVND (reference sequence). Germline trimming cut 4 bases from V and 3 bases from J; bases unmatched to any gene: 5. The CDR3 is 16 residues long. The CDR3 protein is CASSTSGTGYNSPLHF. The CDR3 DNA is TGTGCCAGTAGTACCTCCGGGACAGGCTATAATTCACCCCTCCACTTT.

The chain employs TRBV7-9 and TRBJ2-7; TRBD1 matches 10 bases. CDR1 SEHNR and CDR2 FQNEAQ come from the germline V gene (reference sequence). J lost 5 bases, V lost 3 bases, and 7 bases had no gene match. CDR3 length: 15 amino acids. In nucleotides, the CDR3 is TGTGCCAGCAGCTTTCCGGGACAGGGGCTTAACGAGCAGTACTTC. Translation: CASSFPGQGLNEQYF.

The V gene is TRBV7-8, the J gene TRBJ2-2, with 8 bases matching TRBD1. Germline CDR1 reads SGHVS; CDR2 reads FQNEAQ. The CDR3 sequence is 15 residues long. The V and J ends lost 5 bases and 7 bases, in that order; junction bases with no gene match: 9. The DNA for the CDR3 is TGTGCCAGCAGCGAAAGGACAGGGAAAAGCGGGGAGCTGTTTTTT. It codes for CASSERTGKSGELFF.

The gene calls are TRBV10-2 and TRBJ1-1; 7 nucleotides align to TRBD1. V gave up 2 bases and J gave up 1 base; unmatched junction bases: 1. Germline lookup yields CDR1 WSHSY and CDR2 SAAADI. The CDR3 totals 14 residues. This CDR3 reads CASSEAGGNTEAFF. DNA for the CDR3: TGCGCCAGCAGTGAGGCAGGGGGGAACACTGAAGCTTTCTTT.

J is TRBJ1-2 and V is TRBV18, with TRBD1 as a possible D gene (5 bases). The CDR3 length is 15 residues. V shed 3 bases and J shed 0 bases, with 11 bases lying between them. Germline-derived CDR1 and CDR2 are KGHSH and LQKENI. The CDR3 DNA follows: TGTGCCAGCTCACCCTATAGACAGTCTAACTATGGCTACACCTTC. Translated: CASSPYRQSNYGYTF.

This sequence joins TRBV5-1 and TRBJ1-2, with D uncertain. The germline V gene has CDR1 SGHRS and CDR2 YFSETQ. This CDR3 spans 13 amino acids. The V gene lost 4 bases and the J gene lost 4 bases, with 11 bases spanning the gap. The CDR3 loop reads CASSTSPGYGYTF. The DNA of the CDR3 is TGCGCCAGCAGCACCTCTCCGGGCTATGGCTACACCTTC.